Presented here are 18 T cell receptor beta chains from one specimen sequenced in a study of CD8+CD57+ T cells in acquired aplastic anemia. TCR beta VDJ and CDR3 profiles were obtained from a genomic DNA template. Each CDR3 protein is one row after TCRdb ran MiXCR on the reads. The profile covers around 200,000 distinct CDR3 sequences, with under 50% appearing a single time and about 20% taken by the ten largest. It was patients with CD8+CD57+ cell expansion by flow cytometry who were chosen for sequencing. What was sequenced was sorted CD4+, CD8+, or CD8+CD57+ T cells (not recorded which) from PBMCs. The receptors were gathered from a human donor with aplastic anemia.

The rearrangement uses TRBV29-1 and TRBJ2-7; D may be TRBD1 (8 bases). This CDR3 is built from 13 residues. Germline-derived CDR1 and CDR2 are SQVTM and ANQGSEA. The V end was cut by 6 bases, the J end by 5 bases, with 17 bases between. This chain's CDR3 is CSVAWTGRDEQYF. The CDR3 DNA sequence: TGCAGCGTAGCCTGGACAGGGAGGGACGAGCAGTACTTC.

The chain has TRBV7-2 and TRBJ1-5, with a tentative D call TRBD1 (5 bases). The V and J ends lost 5 bases and 3 bases respectively, with 11 bases between them. From germline, CDR1 is SGHTA and CDR2 FQGNSA. The CDR3 sequence is 14 residues long. This chain's CDR3 is CASSLGTLNQPQHF. The CDR3 DNA follows: TGTGCCAGCAGCCTCGGGACCCTCAATCAGCCCCAGCATTTT.

The chain is built from TRBV9 and TRBJ2-5; D unresolved. The CDR3 has 10 amino acids. Germline V gene sequence: CDR1 SGDLS, CDR2 YYNGEE. V was clipped by 2 bases and J by 5 bases, with 1 base between them. CDR3 sequence: CASSVETQYF. In DNA form, the CDR3 reads TGTGCCAGCAGCGTTGAGACCCAGTACTTC.

J is TRBJ1-1 and V is TRBV19; no reliable D call. Deletions cut 6 bases from V and 2 bases from J, with 7 bases between. The CDR3 extends over 12 amino acids. Germline loops: CDR1 LNHDA, CDR2 SQIVND (reference sequence). The CDR3 DNA reads TGTGCCAGTAGAGGGTATAACACTGAAGCTTTCTTT. Translating gives CASRGYNTEAFF. The whole variable domain, remainder taken from reference TRBV19 and TRBJ1-1, is DGGITQSPKYLFRKEGQNVTLSCEQNLNHDAMYWYRQDPGQGLRLIYYSQIVNDFQKGDIAEGYSVSREKKESFPLTVTSAQKNPTAFYLCASRGYNTEAFFGQGTRLTVV.

As for this clonotype: Relative to the germline gene, one junction end is altered; a read error may explain this. V usage is TRBV5-1 and J usage is TRBJ1-2; D is ambiguous. The CDR3 contains 14 residues. Germline lookup yields CDR1 SGHRS and CDR2 YFSETQ. In nucleotides, the CDR3 is TGTGCCAGCGGACTTGTGGGGTTCGACTATGGCTACACCTTC. Amino acids: CASGLVGFDYGYTF.

The chain employs TRBV2 and TRBJ1-2; possible D gene TRBD1, 6 bases. Germline lookup yields CDR1 SNHLY and CDR2 FYNNEI. The CDR3 is 13 residues long. Trimming removed 5 bases at V and 10 bases at J, with 17 bases between. The CDR3 region is CASSRGGTFAYTF. CDR3 bases: TGTGCCAGCAGTCGAGGGGGGACGTTTGCCTACACCTTC.

This chain links TRBV25-1 with TRBJ1-2, with D maybe TRBD1 (6 bases). CDR1 and CDR2 (germline): MGHDK, SYGVNS. Trimming pared 5 bases from V and 0 bases from J, leaving 16 bases between. The CDR3 is made up of 16 amino acids. CDR3 region: CASSPHGQLANYGYTF. CDR3 DNA: TGTGCCAGCAGTCCCCATGGACAGTTAGCTAACTATGGCTACACCTTC.

This chain joins TRBV20-1 and TRBJ1-1; D is perhaps TRBD1 (5 bases). CDR3 length: 16 residues. Looked up from germline, CDR1 is DFQATT and CDR2 is SNEGSKA (reference sequence). Trimming removed 3 bases from V and 5 bases from J, with 22 bases in between. The CDR3 sequence is CSARGGGKMRSTEAFF. DNA of the CDR3: TGCAGTGCTAGGGGGGGTGGGAAAATGAGGAGTACTGAAGCTTTCTTT.

The chain joins TRBV2 to TRBJ1-2, with no clear D. V lost 6 bases to trimming and J lost 8 bases, with 19 bases between them. The CDR3 contains 14 residues. In germline, CDR1 is SNHLY, CDR2 FYNNEI. CDR3 region: CASSADFKLGGYTF. In nucleotides, the CDR3 is TGTGCCAGCAGCGCCGACTTTAAGTTAGGGGGCTACACCTTC.

The sample holds a few counts of this clonotype. The J gene is TRBJ1-1, the V gene TRBV5-1; D may be TRBD1 (5 bases). The CDR3 length is 15 residues. V was clipped by 0 bases and J by 3 bases, with 12 bases between them. CDR1 is SGHRS, CDR2 YFSETQ, per germline. The CDR3 loop is CASSLEAGMDTEAFF. The CDR3 coding sequence is TGCGCCAGCAGCTTGGAGGCAGGGATGGACACTGAAGCTTTCTTT.

The chain couples TRBV2 to TRBJ2-7; 7 nucleotides match TRBD2. V lost 10 bases and J lost 7; bases outside the gene matches: 13. Per germline, CDR1 SNHLY and CDR2 FYNNEI. CDR3 length equals 13 residues. As DNA, the CDR3 is TGTGCCACCTCAGTCGGGAGGTCGAGGGAGCAGTACGTC. Translating it yields CATSVGRSREQYV.

This clonotype has at least ten counts. This chain connects TRBV7-8 to TRBJ2-5, with 7 bases aligning to TRBD1. Germline CDR1 reads SGHVS; CDR2 reads FQNEAQ. The junction had 9 bases not matched to a gene; V was cut back by 3 bases and J by 5 bases. The CDR3 covers 15 residues. The CDR3 DNA sequence: TGTGCCAGCAGCTTTATCAGGGGGTCAGGGGAGACCCAGTACTTC. It codes for CASSFIRGSGETQYF.

In DNA, the CDR3 is TGCAGTGCTCACAGGGATGGCTACACCTTC. Its protein product is CSAHRDGYTF. The V gene is TRBV20-1, the J gene TRBJ1-2; D is perhaps TRBD1 (6 bases). The germline CDR1 and CDR2 sequences are DFQATT and SNEGSKA (reference sequence). The germline V and J ends were trimmed by 5 bases and 6 bases, with 7 bases remaining between them. The CDR3 length is 10 residues.

This clonotype occurred a few times. The genes are TRBV19 and TRBJ2-3; 9 bases match TRBD2. J lost 0 bases, V lost 11 bases, and 15 bases had no gene match. CDR1 is LNHDA and CDR2 is SQIVND in the germline V gene (reference sequence). There are 17 residues in the CDR3. The CDR3 bases are TGTGCCTGGAGACGGGGGGGGACTAGCCGAAGCACAGATACGCAGTATTTT. Translation gives CAWRRGGTSRSTDTQYF.

This clonotype was counted ten times or more. V gene TRBV20-1 combines with J gene TRBJ2-3; D is undetermined. The V and J ends lost 6 bases and 6 bases respectively, with 10 bases between them. CDR1 and CDR2 from the germline V gene are DFQATT and SNEGSKA (reference sequence). The CDR3 covers 11 residues. This CDR3 is CSARAGDTQYF. CDR3 DNA sequence: TGCAGTGCCCGGGCCGGCGATACGCAGTATTTT.

The sample holds many counts of this clonotype. The genes are TRBV2 and TRBJ1-1; weak D call: TRBD1 (6 bases). Germline V gene sequence: CDR1 SNHLY, CDR2 FYNNEI. CDR3 size: 15 residues. V was trimmed by 7 bases and J by 3 bases, leaving 18 bases between them. The CDR3 DNA reads TGTGCCAGCACTCCTGGGGGGGGCGGGTACACTGAAGCTTTCTTT. Its protein is CASTPGGGGYTEAFF.

Details on this clonotype: Just one base apart from a much larger clone, this may be a read error. This CDR3 is missing its conserved last phenylalanine or tryptophan, likely due to a read error. V gene TRBV12-3 or TRBV12-4 combines with J gene TRBJ2-2; 9 nucleotides align to TRBD2. Trimming took 11 bases from V and 9 from J; bases not matched to a gene: 7. This CDR3 has 12 amino acids. CDR3: CAARGGSRELFS. The CDR3 DNA follows: TGTGCCGCGCGGGGGGGCTCCAGGGAGCTGTTTTCT.

The chain links TRBV4-1 to TRBJ2-5, with D possibly being TRBD2 (5 bases). Trimming stripped 1 base from V and 0 bases from J, with 9 bases between. The V gene's germline CDR1 is MGHRA and CDR2 YSYEKL. The CDR3 covers 15 residues. The CDR3 region has the DNA TGCGCCAGCAGCCAAGGTGGGAGATACCAAGAGACCCAGTACTTC. It encodes CASSQGGRYQETQYF.